These T cell receptor beta chains were read from a single sample in a study of cytomegalovirus exposure and HLA in healthy donors. Method: immunoSEQ multiplex PCR; TCRdb's copy keeps in-frame clones and lacks some. This table has over 150,000 clones, about 69% appearing once. The sample taken for sequencing was PBMCs. These receptors all come from a man younger than 40 in good health and CMV-seropositive. Each CDR3 is given with its conserved first and last residue. Fields, in order: D gene, clone size, V gene, J gene, CDR3 DNA, CDR3 protein. A D gene is named only where the DNA matches it firmly. Clone size is not always given. Where it is, it says once, few, many or a class for expanded clones.

>NA|NA|TRBV6-4|TRBJ1-2
TGTGCCAGCAGTGACAATACAGGGATCAGTGGCTACACCTTC
CASSDNTGISGYTF
>TRBD2|NA|TRBV11-3|TRBJ2-1
TGTGCCAGCAGCTCATCCGGGACTAGCGGGAGGGCCCCCAATGAGCAGTTCTTC
CASSSSGTSGRAPNEQFF
>NA|few|TRBV28|TRBJ1-5
TGTGCCAGCAGCCCCCTCGACAGATACAATCAGCCCCAGCATTTT
CASSPLDRYNQPQHF
>NA|NA|TRBV19|TRBJ2-2
TGTGCCAGTAGTATCCAGGGGGAGGATAACACCGGGGAGCTGTTTTTT
CASSIQGEDNTGELFF
>TRBD2|NA|TRBV2|TRBJ2-3
TGTGCCAGGGGACTAGCGGGGGGAAGGGGAGGTACGCAGTATTTT
CARGLAGGRGGTQYF
>TRBD1|NA|TRBV7-8|TRBJ1-2
TGTGCCAGCAGCCTCAGGACAGGTGGCTACACCTTC
CASSLRTGGYTF
>NA|NA|TRBV2|TRBJ1-1
TGTGCCAGCAGTGAAAGGGGTCACACTGAAGCTTTCTTT
CASSERGHTEAFF
>TRBD1|once|TRBV10-2|TRBJ1-4
TGCGCCAGCAGAGACGTCCAGGGGGCGAAACTGTTTTTT
CASRDVQGAKLFF
>NA|NA|TRBV30|TRBJ1-4
TGTGCCTGGAATGAGGGGACACTGGGGAAACTGTTTTTT
CAWNEGTLGKLFF
>TRBD1|NA|TRBV29-1|TRBJ1-1
TGCAGCGCTCAGGGGGCGCCTGGCACTGAAGCTTTCTTT
CSAQGAPGTEAFF
>NA|NA|TRBV4-3|TRBJ1-2
TGCGCCAGCAGCCAAGATCCGGGGGGACGGGACTACACCTTC
CASSQDPGGRDYTF
>TRBD1|NA|TRBV6-5|TRBJ2-7
TGTGCCAGCAGCAAGGGACAGGGCTCGGTCGAGCAGTACTTC
CASSKGQGSVEQYF
>NA|NA|TRBV7-9|TRBJ1-1
TGTGCCAGCAGCTTAGGCGTTTCGGTAGCACTGAACACTGAAGCTTTCTTT
CASSLGVSVALNTEAFF
>TRBD1|NA|TRBV19|TRBJ1-1
TGTGCCAGTAGTCAAGCCCGGGACAGATACACTGAAGCTTTCTTT
CASSQARDRYTEAFF
>TRBD1|NA|TRBV18|TRBJ1-4
TGTGCCAGCTCACCACGGGGGGACAGGGAAGAAAAACTGTTTTTT
CASSPRGDREEKLFF
>NA|NA|TRBV9|TRBJ2-2
TGTGCCAGCACCGGAGGCCCTTTAAGCCGTACGGGACTGGGGGAGCTGTTTTTT
CASTGGPLSRTGLGELFF
>NA|NA|TRBV6-1|TRBJ2-7
TGTGCCAGCAGTAGGGGCGTTCAGCGCGAGCAGTACTTC
CASSRGVQREQYF
>TRBD1|once|TRBV29-1|TRBJ2-2
TGCAGCGGCACTACCGGGACAGCGAACACCGGGGAGCTGTTTTTT
CSGTTGTANTGELFF
>TRBD1|NA|TRBV19|TRBJ2-4
TGTGCCAGTGCTGGACAGGGGCCACCAGCCAAAAACATTCAGTACTTC
CASAGQGPPAKNIQYF
>NA|NA|TRBV28|TRBJ1-1
TGTGCCAGCAGGGATTTCGGGGTGAACACTGAAGCTTTCTTT
CASRDFGVNTEAFF
>NA|NA|TRBV27|TRBJ1-1
TGTGCCAGCAGTTTAGGGAACAGGGTCGTGAACACTGAAGCTTTCTTT
CASSLGNRVVNTEAFF
>TRBD1|NA|TRBV30|TRBJ1-6
TGTGCCTGGGTTAAAACAGGGGCACCCCTCCACTTT
CAWVKTGAPLHF
>NA|NA|TRBV21-1|TRBJ1-6
TGTGCCATCCCGGGAGAGGGCCGCGGGAATTCACCCCTCCACTTT
CAIPGEGRGNSPLHF
>TRBD1|NA|TRBV19|TRBJ1-5
TGTGCCAGTAGAGGGGACAGTAGCAATCAGCCCCAGCATTTT
CASRGDSSNQPQHF
>TRBD2|NA|TRBV7-2|TRBJ2-7
TGTGCCAGCAGCTTAAATGGGGGGAGGGGCTACGAGCAGTACTTC
CASSLNGGRGYEQYF
>TRBD2|NA|TRBV15|TRBJ2-3
TGTGCCACCAGCAGAGGGCTAGCGGCTAGCACAGATACGCAGTATTTT
CATSRGLAASTDTQYF
>TRBD1|NA|TRBV2|TRBJ1-6
TGTGCCAACCGACAGGGGAATTCACCCCTCCACTTT
CANRQGNSPLHF
>TRBD2|NA|TRBV9|TRBJ2-7
TGTGCCAGCAGCGCCGGGACTAGCGGGGTCTACGAGCAGTACTTC
CASSAGTSGVYEQYF
>TRBD2|NA|TRBV11-2|TRBJ2-5
TGTGCCAGCAGCCGCGGGGGGCAAGAGACCCAGTACTTC
CASSRGGQETQYF
>NA|NA|TRBV4-3|TRBJ1-3
TGCGCCAGCAGCCAAGATACATTTACGGGGGGAGGAAACACCATATATTTT
CASSQDTFTGGGNTIYF
>NA|NA|TRBV5-4|TRBJ1-2
TGTGCCAGCAGCCCCGCGGACTTGACGGGCTATTATGGCTACACCTTC
CASSPADLTGYYGYTF
>NA|once|TRBV11-3|TRBJ1-1
TGTGCCAGCAGCCCCGACGGGGGGAGCGGATTAACTGAAGCTTTCTTT
CASSPDGGSGLTEAFF
>NA|NA|TRBV6-1|TRBJ1-1
TGTGCCAGCGTAAGGAGTCGGACAGAGGATGAAGCTTTCTTT
CASVRSRTEDEAFF